This T cell receptor (beta chain) originates from a study of T cells in Graves' hyperthyroidism and ophthalmopathy. The source material, RNA transcripts, was used to amplify TCR beta CDR3 regions. In the first-round RT-PCR of the TCR CDR3, the HTBI primer set was used. TCRdb re-called the multiplex PCR reads with MiXCR, one entry per CDR3 protein. The sample lists 250,000 to 300,000 distinct CDR3 sequences; nearly 15% were seen once. V was trimmed by 4 bases and J by 4 bases, leaving 22 bases between them. Germline CDR1 and CDR2: SGHRS and YFSETQ. The CDR3 sequence is 17 residues long. The rearrangement links TRBV5-1 to TRBJ2-3; D may be TRBD1 or TRBD2 (5 bases each). This clonotype was obtained from a woman in her 50s with Graves' hyperthyroidism that later progressed to Graves' ophthalmopathy. Material for sequencing was blood. The CDR3 DNA is TGCGCCAGCAGCGTCCGTCCTCCGGGACCAGGGCCAGATACGCAGTATTTT. Translating it yields CASSVRPPGPGPDTQYF.